Sequencing of this T cell receptor (beta chain) was carried out in a study of cytomegalovirus exposure and HLA in healthy donors. It was with 60 Vbeta and 13 Jbeta primers that the PCR ran. Sequencing used immunoSEQ multiplex PCR; TCRdb keeps in-frame clones, though not all of them. The sample contains about 120,000 clones, approximately 17% of which appear only once. Study results and limitations: Some segments of the V type, notably TRBV6-2 and TRBV6-3, were excluded as indistinguishable.

Germline trimming cut 0 bases from V and 5 bases from J; bases unmatched to any gene: 6. Germline values: CDR1 SGHTA, CDR2 FQGTGA. This CDR3 has 16 residues. This clone was found a few times. Antigen unknown. The gene calls are TRBV7-3 and TRBJ2-1, with 8 bases matching TRBD2. The TCR sequence derives from a female donor in good health and CMV-seropositive. The sequenced sample consisted of PBMCs. This chain's CDR3 is CASSLTPTSGHNEQFF. The CDR3 region has the DNA TGTGCCAGCAGCTTAACCCCAACTAGCGGTCACAATGAGCAGTTCTTC.